Below, 18 T cell receptor beta chains from the same sample are listed, as sequenced in a study of T cells in Graves' hyperthyroidism and ophthalmopathy. Regions amplified from RNA transcripts were the TCR beta CDR3 regions. HTBI primers were employed in a first-round RT-PCR of the TCR CDR3. TCRdb used MiXCR to reprocess the multiplex PCR reads, holding one entry per CDR3 protein. The sample holds about 24,000 distinct CDR3 sequences, roughly 49% seen once. The sample was blood. These TCRs come from a woman in her thirties or forties with Graves' hyperthyroidism that later progressed to Graves' ophthalmopathy.

Remarks on this clonotype: A much larger clonotype is one base distant, so this may be a read error. This sequence joins TRBV27 and TRBJ2-1; no firm D call. CDR1 and CDR2 (germline): MNHEY, SMNVEV (reference sequence). Deletions cut 6 bases from V and 6 bases from J, with 12 bases between. The CDR3 contains 13 residues. CDR3 in DNA: TGTGCCAGCAGGCCAAATTCAGGCAATGAGCAGTTCTTC. As protein: CASRPNSGNEQFF.

This clonotype was found many times. The chain uses TRBV5-1 and TRBJ1-1, with 7 nucleotides matching TRBD1. Germline CDR1 is SGHRS and CDR2 is YFSETQ. The CDR3 contains 15 residues. With 3 bases clipped from V and 1 base from J, the junction kept 6 bases outside the gene matches. This CDR3 reads CASSSQGDGNTEAFF. CDR3 DNA sequence: TGCGCCAGCAGCTCTCAGGGGGACGGGAACACTGAAGCTTTCTTT.

The genes are TRBV2 and TRBJ2-1; D is unresolved. Germline CDR1 is SNHLY and CDR2 is FYNNEI. The CDR3 is 15 amino acids. V lost 3 bases and J lost 2, with 11 bases in between. CDR3 DNA sequence: TGTGCCAGCAGTGACGGTGGGGAACCCTACAATGAGCAGTTCTTC. This codes for CASSDGGEPYNEQFF.

This clonotype appeared many times. The rearrangement uses TRBV4-2 and TRBJ2-1; 10 bases are a match to TRBD2. The germline V gene encodes CDR1 LGHNA and CDR2 YNFKEQ. The CDR3 has 17 residues. Losses at the gene ends were 0 bases for V and 5 bases for J; bases not matched to a gene: 7. The CDR3 reads CASSQDEAGGDNNEQFF. The CDR3 region has the DNA TGTGCCAGCAGCCAAGATGAAGCGGGAGGGGACAACAATGAGCAGTTCTTC.

This clonotype was counted many times. The chain links TRBV28 to TRBJ2-3; tentatively, D is TRBD1 (5 bases). Germline lookup yields CDR1 MDHEN and CDR2 SYDVKM. Trimming removed 6 bases at V and 1 base at J, with 14 bases between. The CDR3 is made up of 15 amino acids. In nucleotides, the CDR3 is TGTGCCAGCAGGCTTCAAGGGGCCGGCACAGATACGCAGTATTTT. It translates to CASRLQGAGTDTQYF.

This clonotype is judged medium-sized. The gene calls are TRBV2 and TRBJ2-2; D gene unclear. This CDR3 comprises 16 residues. Germline CDR1 SNHLY, CDR2 FYNNEI. V was clipped by 2 bases and J by 0 bases, with 10 bases between them. This CDR3 is CASSENDFANTGELFF. Written as DNA, the CDR3 is TGTGCCAGCAGTGAAAATGACTTCGCGAACACCGGGGAGCTGTTTTTT. Based on the CDR3 plus reference TRBV2 and TRBJ2-2, the full variable domain is EPEVTQTPSHQVTQMGQEVILRCVPISNHLYFYWYRQILGQKVEFLVSFYNNEISEKSEIFDDQFSVERPDGSNFTLKIRSTKLEDSAMYFCASSENDFANTGELFFGEGSRLTVL.

Ten or more counts support this clonotype. This chain connects TRBV11-2 to TRBJ1-4; possible D gene TRBD1, 6 bases. The CDR3 sequence is 13 residues long. Germline V lookup: CDR1 SGHAT, CDR2 FQNNGV. V was shortened by 1 base and J by 11 bases, with 11 bases between the two germline ends. The CDR3 protein is CASSLVQGRKLFF. The CDR3 bases are TGTGCCAGCAGCTTAGTGCAGGGGCGGAAACTGTTTTTT.

Written as DNA, the CDR3 is TGCGCCAGCAGGGGACCCCGGAGGACCGGGGAGCTGTTTTTT. This encodes CASRGPRRTGELFF. The chain combines TRBV5-1 with TRBJ2-2; D tentatively reads TRBD1 or TRBD2 (5 bases each). Germline-derived CDR1 and CDR2 are SGHRS and YFSETQ. The V and J ends lost 5 bases and 5 bases respectively, with 13 bases between them. The CDR3 totals 14 residues.

The chain links TRBV29-1 to TRBJ2-3; 10 positions agree with TRBD1. V gave up 3 bases and J gave up 2 bases; unmatched junction bases: 2. Germline CDR1 SQVTM, CDR2 ANQGSEA. The CDR3 runs to 14 residues. Written as DNA, the CDR3 is TGCAGCGTTGAGGGACAGGGGTACACAGATACGCAGTATTTT. This gives the protein CSVEGQGYTDTQYF.

This chain uses TRBV10-3 with TRBJ1-2; D is unresolved. Trimming stripped 0 bases from V and 6 bases from J, with 11 bases between. The CDR3 spans 14 residues. Germline V gene sequence: CDR1 ENHRY, CDR2 SYGVKD. DNA of the CDR3: TGTGCCATCAGTGAGTCGTCCCGCGGAGATGGCTACACCTTC. Translation: CAISESSRGDGYTF.

Concerning this clonotype: The germline gene is not matched at one end of the junction; a read error may be the cause. The rearrangement uses TRBV7-7 and TRBJ2-1; D unclear. This CDR3 spans 13 amino acids. The germline V gene has CDR1 SSHAT and CDR2 FNYEAQ (reference sequence). The CDR3 protein is CASSLGHNNEQFF. The CDR3 coding sequence is TGTGCTAGCAGCTTGGGCCATAACAATGAGCAGTTCTTC. The full variable domain, completed using reference TRBV7-7 and TRBJ2-1, is GAGVSQSPRYKVTKRGQDVTLRCDPISSHATLYWYQQALGQGPEFLTYFNYEAQPDKSGLPSDRFSAERPEGSISTLTIQRTEQRDSAMYRCASSLGHNNEQFFGPGTRLTVL.

This clonotype was recorded at least ten times. The chain has TRBV7-3 and TRBJ2-3; no reliable D call. Between the trimmed V and J ends, which lost 1 base and 0 bases, there was a span of 23 bases. Germline CDR1 and CDR2: SGHTA and FQGTGA. The CDR3 spans 20 residues. Here the CDR3 reads CASSLRSRRWTASSTDTQYF. The CDR3 nucleotides are TGTGCCAGCAGCTTAAGGTCCCGACGGTGGACCGCCTCTAGCACAGATACGCAGTATTTT.

CDR3 sequence reads: CASSPQLAGLMNEQFF. Here the CDR3 DNA reads TGCGCCAGCAGCCCTCAACTAGCGGGGTTAATGAATGAGCAGTTCTTC. This chain joins TRBV5-1 and TRBJ2-1; TRBD2 matches at 10 bases. There are 16 residues in the CDR3. Germline loops: CDR1 SGHRS, CDR2 YFSETQ. With V trimmed by 4 bases and J by 7 bases, 11 bases remained unmatched. The full variable domain, completed using reference TRBV5-1 and TRBJ2-1, is KAGVTQTPRYLIKTRGQQVTLSCSPISGHRSVSWYQQTPGQGLQFLFEYFSETQRNKGNFPGRFSGRQFSNSRSEMNVSTLELGDSALYLCASSPQLAGLMNEQFFGPGTRLTVL.

The chain carries TRBV6-4 and TRBJ2-5; TRBD2 matches at 8 bases. J lost 4 bases, V lost 0 bases, and 4 bases had no gene match. CDR3 size: 15 residues. CDR1 MRHNA and CDR2 SNTAGT come from the germline V gene. DNA of the CDR3: TGTGCCAGCAGTGACTCAGCGGGAGAATCAGAGACCCAGTACTTC. Amino acids: CASSDSAGESETQYF.

The chain recombines TRBV11-2 with TRBJ2-1; no clear D. Trimming took 6 bases from V and 6 from J, leaving 9 bases between them. Germline V gene data show CDR1 as SGHAT and CDR2 as FQNNGV. The CDR3 is 12 residues long. This CDR3 is CASSYNGNEQFF. As DNA, the CDR3 is TGTGCCAGCAGTTACAATGGCAATGAGCAGTTCTTC.

By share, this clonotype counts as medium-sized. The J gene is TRBJ1-2, the V gene TRBV7-9; 7 bases align to TRBD1. This CDR3 region has 15 residues. Germline-derived CDR1 and CDR2 are SEHNR and FQNEAQ (reference sequence). V shed 1 base, J shed 7 bases, and the junction held 9 bases outside the gene matches. The CDR3 spells CASSLGFDRASGYTF. Written as DNA, the CDR3 is TGTGCCAGCAGCTTAGGCTTCGACAGGGCTAGTGGCTACACCTTC.

A single count supports this clonotype. A read error may produce the germline difference seen at one junction end. The rearrangement links TRBV12-3 or TRBV12-4 to TRBJ2-6; 9 nucleotides line up with TRBD1. This CDR3 region has 16 residues. CDR3 nucleotide sequence: TGTGCCAGCAGTAAAAGGACAGGGGCGGGGGCCAGCGTCCTGACTTTC. This codes for CASSKRTGAGASVLTF.

This clonotype is labeled medium-sized. The V call is TRBV7-3, the J call TRBJ2-5; D uncertain. CDR1 and CDR2 from the germline V gene are SGHTA and FQGTGA. V was trimmed by 5 bases and J by 5 bases, leaving 12 bases between them. This CDR3 spans 13 amino acids. The CDR3 region is CASSGRLGETQYF. CDR3 in DNA: TGTGCCAGCAGCGGCAGGCTGGGGGAGACCCAGTACTTC. Combining the CDR3 with reference TRBV7-3 and TRBJ2-5 gives the whole variable domain GAGVSQTPSNKVTEKGKYVELRCDPISGHTALYWYRQSLGQGPEFLIYFQGTGAADDSGLPNDRFFAVRPEGSVSTLKIQRTERGDSAVYLCASSGRLGETQYFGPGTRLLVL.